Listed below are T cell receptor beta chains from one sample, sequenced in a study of blood T cells in healthy people across ages. TCRdb processed the 5' RACE reads anew with MiXCR; each CDR3 protein has one entry. The sample has around 600,000 distinct CDR3 sequences; around 48% are singletons. Sequenced sample: blood. The receptors originated from an elderly man in good health. Each CDR3 is given with its conserved first and last residue. A D gene is named only where the DNA matches it firmly. Size tells how often a clone was seen (once, few, many) or the class of an expanded clone, and some rows leave it out.

j_call,d_call,clone_size,v_call,cdr3_aa,cdr3_nt
TRBJ2-1,TRBD2,-,TRBV7-8,CASSTSGLAARSSYNEQFF,TGTGCCAGCAGCACCTCGGGACTAGCGGCAAGGAGCTCCTACAATGAGCAGTTCTTC
TRBJ2-7,TRBD1,-,TRBV27,CASKRTGAYEQYF,TGTGCCAGCAAGAGGACAGGAGCCTACGAGCAGTACTTC
TRBJ2-5,TRBD1,-,TRBV7-2,CASSQNRGRFETQYF,TGTGCCAGCAGCCAAAACAGGGGGCGATTTGAGACCCAGTACTTC
TRBJ2-1,-,few,TRBV12-3/TRBV12-4,CASAKGPLYNEQFF,TGTGCCAGCGCAAAGGGGCCCCTTTACAATGAGCAGTTCTTC
TRBJ2-6,-,-,TRBV18,CASSPLEASGANVLTF,TGTGCCAGCTCACCACTGGAGGCCTCTGGGGCCAACGTCCTGACTTTC
TRBJ1-6,-,-,TRBV7-9,CASSQSGDNSPLHF,TGTGCCAGCAGCCAATCAGGGGATAATTCACCCCTCCACTTT
TRBJ1-2,-,few,TRBV9,CASSVVSRGSGGYTF,TGTGCCAGCAGCGTAGTATCGAGAGGGAGTGGAGGCTACACCTTC
TRBJ2-1,TRBD2,-,TRBV6-5,CASSFASGSGETQFF,TGTGCCAGCAGTTTTGCTAGCGGGAGTGGAGAGACCCAGTTCTTC
TRBJ2-3,TRBD1,-,TRBV5-1,CASSLVGTGNTDTQYF,TGCGCCAGCAGCTTGGTTGGGACAGGGAACACAGATACGCAGTATTTT
TRBJ2-7,TRBD1,-,TRBV4-3,CASSPGQGNYEQYF,TGCGCCAGCAGCCCGGGACAGGGGAACTACGAGCAGTACTTC
TRBJ2-7,-,once,TRBV20-1,CSARSGGQSSDEQYF,TGCAGTGCTAGGTCGGGGGGACAGTCGTCCGACGAGCAGTACTTC
TRBJ1-2,-,few,TRBV29-1,CSVEIYGYTF,TGCAGCGTTGAGATCTATGGCTACACCTTC
TRBJ2-5,-,-,TRBV20-1,CSAESGLETQYF,TGCAGTGCCGAGTCCGGGTTGGAGACCCAGTACTTC
TRBJ1-2,-,-,TRBV7-2,CASSPRDGPYGYTF,TGTGCCAGCAGCCCCCGGGACGGTCCGTATGGCTACACCTTC
TRBJ2-7,-,-,TRBV12-3/TRBV12-4,CASSPQWGYEQYF,TGTGCCAGCAGCCCACAGTGGGGTTACGAGCAGTACTTC
TRBJ2-1,-,-,TRBV20-1,CSASEGGTGYNEQFF,TGCAGTGCTAGCGAGGGGGGAACGGGGTACAATGAGCAGTTCTTC
TRBJ1-1,-,-,TRBV9,CASSPQGDGYTEAFF,TGTGCCAGCAGCCCACAGGGAGACGGGTACACTGAAGCTTTCTTT
TRBJ2-1,-,few,TRBV9,CASSGKGPGSYNEQFF,TGTGCCAGCAGCGGAAAGGGTCCGGGTTCCTACAATGAGCAGTTCTTC
TRBJ1-2,-,-,TRBV7-2,CASSFSGDGYGYTF,TGTGCCAGCAGCTTCTCAGGGGACGGCTATGGCTACACCTTC
TRBJ1-6,-,many,TRBV6-5,CASSRGFGQRNSPLHF,TGTGCCAGCAGTCGAGGGTTTGGACAGAGAAATTCACCCCTCCACTTT
TRBJ2-7,-,few,TRBV12-3/TRBV12-4,CASSLNTYEQYF,TGTGCCAGCAGTTTAAATACCTACGAGCAGTACTTC
TRBJ2-5,-,few,TRBV24-1,CATSEGDWEETQYF,TGTGCCACCAGTGAAGGGGACTGGGAAGAGACCCAGTACTTC
TRBJ2-7,TRBD1,-,TRBV6-6,CASSYAGTGIYEQYF,TGTGCCAGCAGTTACGCGGGGACAGGGATCTACGAGCAGTACTTC
TRBJ2-5,-,few,TRBV14,CASSQDQRTQYF,TGTGCCAGCAGCCAAGATCAGCGGACCCAGTACTTC
TRBJ1-1,-,-,TRBV20-1,CSASWPGHLNTEAFF,TGCAGTGCTAGCTGGCCGGGACACCTGAACACTGAAGCTTTCTTT
TRBJ1-2,-,-,TRBV3-1,CASSQDFGGRSYYGYTF,TGTGCCAGCAGCCAAGATTTCGGGGGGAGGTCATACTATGGCTACACCTTC
TRBJ2-7,-,once,TRBV5-1,CASSSTGGSEQYF,TGCGCCAGCAGCTCGACAGGAGGGTCCGAGCAGTACTTC
TRBJ2-5,TRBD2,-,TRBV11-2,CASSLMFSVRTSGGRFQETQYF,TGTGCCAGCAGCTTGATGTTTTCCGTTCGGACTAGCGGGGGAAGATTCCAAGAGACCCAGTACTTC
TRBJ1-2,TRBD1,few,TRBV20-1,CSARDPRTGASTF,TGCAGTGCTAGAGATCCGAGGACAGGCGCCTCCACCTTC
TRBJ2-4,TRBD2,-,TRBV19,CASSMFSASGSRLRKNIQYF,TGTGCCAGTAGTATGTTCTCCGCTAGCGGGAGTCGTCTAAGAAAAAACATTCAGTACTTC
TRBJ1-5,TRBD1,-,TRBV6-2/TRBV6-3,CASSPGQGTQPQHF,TGTGCCAGCAGCCCGGGACAGGGAACTCAGCCCCAGCATTTT
TRBJ1-2,-,few,TRBV12-3/TRBV12-4,CASSPGPNYGYTF,TGTGCCAGCAGTCCTGGACCTAACTATGGCTACACCTTC
TRBJ2-1,-,few,TRBV7-9,CASSPGGAEQFF,TGTGCCAGCAGCCCCGGGGGCGCTGAGCAGTTCTTC
TRBJ2-3,TRBD2,-,TRBV28,CASSLPGGPDTQYF,TGTGCCAGCAGTTTACCGGGAGGGCCAGATACGCAGTATTTT
TRBJ2-7,-,-,TRBV7-2,CASSAAPSYEQYF,TGTGCCAGCAGTGCCGCCCCTTCCTACGAGCAGTACTTC
TRBJ1-1,-,-,TRBV20-1,CSAGPPGTNTEAFF,TGCAGTGCTGGCCCCCCCGGCACGAACACTGAAGCTTTCTTT
TRBJ2-1,TRBD2,-,TRBV20-1,CSATGPLAGIYNEQFF,TGCAGTGCTACGGGCCCACTAGCGGGGATTTACAATGAGCAGTTCTTC
TRBJ2-6,-,-,TRBV27,CASSPRQGANVLTF,TGTGCCAGCAGTCCACGTCAGGGGGCCAACGTCCTGACTTTC
TRBJ2-7,TRBD1,-,TRBV29-1,CSVQGALFGEQYF,TGCAGCGTTCAGGGGGCCCTATTCGGTGAGCAGTACTTC
TRBJ2-3,-,-,TRBV4-3,CASSQEGRTDTQYF,TGCGCCAGCAGCCAAGAAGGGCGCACAGATACGCAGTATTTT
TRBJ2-7,TRBD2,-,TRBV4-2,CASSPGGTSGRAHEQYF,TGTGCCAGCAGCCCAGGGGGGACTAGCGGGAGGGCCCACGAGCAGTACTTC
TRBJ1-1,-,-,TRBV12-3/TRBV12-4,CASSTVLAGTEAFF,TGTGCCAGCAGTACGGTTTTGGCCGGGACTGAAGCTTTCTTT
TRBJ2-5,-,many,TRBV6-6,CASSYGQKTQYF,TGTGCCAGCAGTTACGGGCAAAAGACCCAGTACTTC
TRBJ1-6,TRBD1,-,TRBV9,CASSVGDRRSSYNSPLHF,TGTGCCAGCAGCGTAGGGGACAGGCGTAGCTCCTATAATTCACCCCTCCACTTT
TRBJ2-7,TRBD2,-,TRBV7-2,CASSLVGGRGYEQYF,TGTGCCAGCAGCTTAGTGGGCGGGAGGGGCTACGAGCAGTACTTC
TRBJ2-1,-,-,TRBV29-1,CSVEDAARRHYEQFF,TGCAGCGTTGAAGACGCGGCTAGACGACATTATGAGCAGTTCTTC
TRBJ1-3,-,-,TRBV9,CASSFDSGPSGNTIYF,TGTGCCAGCAGCTTCGACTCAGGGCCCTCTGGAAACACCATATATTTT
TRBJ2-7,-,-,TRBV20-1,CSASRAFPLYEQYF,TGCAGTGCTAGTCGAGCCTTCCCCCTCTACGAGCAGTACTTC
TRBJ1-4,-,-,TRBV18,CASSPAGRAEKLFF,TGTGCCAGCTCACCCGCGGGCAGGGCTGAAAAACTGTTTTTT
TRBJ1-6,-,-,TRBV14,CASSPRLESPLHF,TGTGCCAGCAGCCCACGGTTGGAATCACCCCTCCACTTT
TRBJ2-3,-,many,TRBV6-6,CASLSTDTQYF,TGTGCCAGTTTAAGCACAGATACGCAGTATTTT
TRBJ2-3,-,-,TRBV6-2/TRBV6-3,CASSYRETVDTQYF,TGTGCCAGCAGTTATAGAGAGACCGTGGATACGCAGTATTTT